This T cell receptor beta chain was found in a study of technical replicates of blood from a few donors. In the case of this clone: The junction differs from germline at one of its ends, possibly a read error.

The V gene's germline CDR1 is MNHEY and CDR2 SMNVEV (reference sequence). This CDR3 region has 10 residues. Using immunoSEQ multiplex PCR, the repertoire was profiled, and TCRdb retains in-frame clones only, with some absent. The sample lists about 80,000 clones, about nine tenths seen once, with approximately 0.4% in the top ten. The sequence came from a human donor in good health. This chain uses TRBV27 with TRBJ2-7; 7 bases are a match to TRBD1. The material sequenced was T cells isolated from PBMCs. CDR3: CASMGRGFFF. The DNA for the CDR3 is TGTGCCAGCATGGGCAGGGGGTTTTTCTTC.